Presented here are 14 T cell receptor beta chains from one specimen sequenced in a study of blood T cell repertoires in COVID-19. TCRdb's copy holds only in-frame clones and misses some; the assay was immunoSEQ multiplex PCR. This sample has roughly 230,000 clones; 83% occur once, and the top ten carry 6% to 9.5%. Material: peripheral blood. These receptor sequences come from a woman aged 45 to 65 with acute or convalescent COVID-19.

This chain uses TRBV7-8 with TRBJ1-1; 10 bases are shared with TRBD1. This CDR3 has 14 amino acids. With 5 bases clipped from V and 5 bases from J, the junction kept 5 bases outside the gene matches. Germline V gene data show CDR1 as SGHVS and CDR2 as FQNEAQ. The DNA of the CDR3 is TGTGCCAGCAGCCCCGACAGGGGGCTGACTGAAGCTTTCTTT. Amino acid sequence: CASSPDRGLTEAFF.

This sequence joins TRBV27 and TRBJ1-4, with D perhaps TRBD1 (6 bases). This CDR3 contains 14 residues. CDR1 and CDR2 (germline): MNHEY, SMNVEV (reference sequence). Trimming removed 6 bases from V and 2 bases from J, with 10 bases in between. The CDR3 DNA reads TGTGCCAGCAGGAATCAGGGGACTAATGAAAAACTGTTTTTT. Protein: CASRNQGTNEKLFF.

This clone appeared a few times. CDR3 DNA sequence: TGTGCCAGCAGTTTTAGCTCCTATAATTCACCCCTCCACTTT. This gives the protein CASSFSSYNSPLHF. This chain links TRBV27 with TRBJ1-6; D call uncertain. This CDR3 region has 14 residues. Germline V lookup: CDR1 MNHEY, CDR2 SMNVEV (reference sequence). V was shortened by 3 bases and J by 0 bases, with 3 bases between the two germline ends.

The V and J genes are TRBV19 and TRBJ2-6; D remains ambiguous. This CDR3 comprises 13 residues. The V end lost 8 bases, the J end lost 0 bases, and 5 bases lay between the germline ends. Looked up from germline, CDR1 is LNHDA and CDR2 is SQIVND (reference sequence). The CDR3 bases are TGTGCCAGTCACACCTCTGGGGCCAACGTCCTGACTTTC. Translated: CASHTSGANVLTF.

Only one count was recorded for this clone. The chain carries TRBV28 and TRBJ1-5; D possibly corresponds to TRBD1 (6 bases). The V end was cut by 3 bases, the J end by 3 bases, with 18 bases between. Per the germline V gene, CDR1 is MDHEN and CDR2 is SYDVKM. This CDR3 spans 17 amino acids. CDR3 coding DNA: TGTGCCAGCAGTTTCGGGGACACCACTCGAGACAATCAGCCCCAGCATTTT. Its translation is CASSFGDTTRDNQPQHF.

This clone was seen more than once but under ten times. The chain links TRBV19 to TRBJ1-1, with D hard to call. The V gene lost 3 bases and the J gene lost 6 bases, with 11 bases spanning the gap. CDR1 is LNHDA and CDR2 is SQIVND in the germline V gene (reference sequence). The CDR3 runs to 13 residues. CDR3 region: CASSMAPLSEAFF. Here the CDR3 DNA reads TGTGCCAGTAGTATGGCTCCTCTTTCTGAAGCTTTCTTT.

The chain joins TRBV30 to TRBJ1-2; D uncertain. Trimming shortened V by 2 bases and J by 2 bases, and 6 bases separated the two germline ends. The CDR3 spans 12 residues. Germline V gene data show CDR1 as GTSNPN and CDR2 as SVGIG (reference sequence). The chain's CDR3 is CAWSRQNYGYTF. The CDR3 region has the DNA TGTGCCTGGAGTCGACAAAACTATGGCTACACCTTC.

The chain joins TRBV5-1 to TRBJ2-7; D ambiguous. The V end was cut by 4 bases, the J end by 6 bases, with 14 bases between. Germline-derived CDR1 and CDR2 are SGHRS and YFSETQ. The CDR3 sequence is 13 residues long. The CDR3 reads CASSPQTGSEQYF. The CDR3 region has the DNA TGCGCCAGCAGCCCTCAGACCGGGTCCGAGCAGTACTTC. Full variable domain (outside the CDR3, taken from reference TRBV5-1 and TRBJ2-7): KAGVTQTPRYLIKTRGQQVTLSCSPISGHRSVSWYQQTPGQGLQFLFEYFSETQRNKGNFPGRFSGRQFSNSRSEMNVSTLELGDSALYLCASSPQTGSEQYFGPGTRLTVT.

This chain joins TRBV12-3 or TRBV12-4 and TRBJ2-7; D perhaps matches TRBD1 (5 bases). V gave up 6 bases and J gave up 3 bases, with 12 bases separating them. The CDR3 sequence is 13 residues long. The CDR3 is CASSTDRFYEQYF. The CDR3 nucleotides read TGTGCCAGCAGCACCGACAGATTCTACGAGCAGTACTTC.

CDR3 region: CASRTTSGSTDTQYF. The DNA of the CDR3 is TGTGCCAGCAGGACGACTAGCGGGAGCACAGATACGCAGTATTTT. This chain links TRBV2 with TRBJ2-3; 10 nucleotides agree with TRBD2. Germline V lookup: CDR1 SNHLY, CDR2 FYNNEI. This CDR3 comprises 15 residues. Unmatched junction bases numbered 3, after V lost 6 bases and J lost 0 bases.

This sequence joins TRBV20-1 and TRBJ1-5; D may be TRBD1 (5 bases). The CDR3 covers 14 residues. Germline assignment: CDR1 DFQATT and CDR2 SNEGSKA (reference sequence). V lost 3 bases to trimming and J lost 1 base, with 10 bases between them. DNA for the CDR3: TGCAGTGCTAGTATGGGGCAGAGCAATCAGCCCCAGCATTTT. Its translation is CSASMGQSNQPQHF.

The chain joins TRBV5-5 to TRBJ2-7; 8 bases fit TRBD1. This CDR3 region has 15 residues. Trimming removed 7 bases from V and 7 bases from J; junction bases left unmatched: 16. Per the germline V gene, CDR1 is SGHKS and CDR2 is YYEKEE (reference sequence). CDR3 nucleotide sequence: TGTGCCAGCTTTTCCCCAACCCAGGGGGCGGGGGAGCAGTACTTC. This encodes CASFSPTQGAGEQYF.

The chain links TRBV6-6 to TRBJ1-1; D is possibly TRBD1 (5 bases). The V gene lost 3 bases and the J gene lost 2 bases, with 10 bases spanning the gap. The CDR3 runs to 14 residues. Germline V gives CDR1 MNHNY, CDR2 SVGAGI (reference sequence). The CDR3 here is CASSYDSYNTEAFF. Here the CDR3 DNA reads TGTGCCAGCAGTTATGACAGCTACAACACTGAAGCTTTCTTT.

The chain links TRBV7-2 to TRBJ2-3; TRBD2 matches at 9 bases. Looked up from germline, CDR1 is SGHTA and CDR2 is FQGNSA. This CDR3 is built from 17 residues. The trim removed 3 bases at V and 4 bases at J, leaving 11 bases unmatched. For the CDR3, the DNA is TGTGCCAGCAGCTTTTTATCGGCGGGGGGGCGATCAGATACGCAGTATTTT. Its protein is CASSFLSAGGRSDTQYF.